Here is one T cell receptor (beta chain) with its context. These data come from a study of shared clonotypes between healthy human individuals. For the study at large: Participating donors consisted of two women and a few men aged 18 to 49.

CDR1 is MDHEN and CDR2 is SYDVKM in the germline V gene. V shed 9 bases, J shed 3 bases, and the junction held 7 bases outside the gene matches. The CDR3 has 14 residues. PCR replicates from unsorted PBMC used approximately 290 ng DNA, and this amount was tens of thousands of T cell genomes. Scientists sequenced DNA from unsorted PBMC on ten immunoSEQ deep assay plates. The repertoire was sequenced with immunoSEQ multiplex PCR; TCRdb's copy has only in-frame clones and lacks some. Seen here are about half a million clones, approximately 82% observed once, and the top ten hold 12%. Adult donors, all healthy and HIV-negative, had no recent acute infections or vaccinations.

The sequenced sample consisted of PBMCs. This sequence was found in a woman in her forties in good health. Some clones in this sample may be carry-over from other donors' samples. The chain couples TRBV28 to TRBJ2-7; 11 nucleotides line up with TRBD1. This chain's CDR3 is CASLGGTGGYEQYF. CDR3 nucleotides: TGTGCCAGTCTCGGAGGGACAGGGGGCTACGAGCAGTACTTC. Complete variable domain (other parts from reference TRBV28 and TRBJ2-7): DVKVTQSSRYLVKRTGEKVFLECVQDMDHENMFWYRQDPGLGLRLIYFSYDVKMKEKGDIPEGYSVSREKKERFSLILESASTNQTSMYLCASLGGTGGYEQYFGPGTRLTVT.